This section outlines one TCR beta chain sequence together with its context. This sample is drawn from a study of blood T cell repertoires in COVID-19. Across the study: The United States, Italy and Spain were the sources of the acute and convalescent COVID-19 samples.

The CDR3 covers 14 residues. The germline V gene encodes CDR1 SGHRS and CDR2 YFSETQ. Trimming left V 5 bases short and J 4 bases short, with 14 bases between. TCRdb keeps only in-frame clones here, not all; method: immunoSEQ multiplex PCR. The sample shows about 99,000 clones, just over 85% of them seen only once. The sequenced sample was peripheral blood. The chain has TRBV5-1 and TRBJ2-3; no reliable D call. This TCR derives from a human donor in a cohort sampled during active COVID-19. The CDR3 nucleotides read TGCGCCAGCAGTTACCCAGATGTGGCAGATACGCAGTATTTT. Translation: CASSYPDVADTQYF.